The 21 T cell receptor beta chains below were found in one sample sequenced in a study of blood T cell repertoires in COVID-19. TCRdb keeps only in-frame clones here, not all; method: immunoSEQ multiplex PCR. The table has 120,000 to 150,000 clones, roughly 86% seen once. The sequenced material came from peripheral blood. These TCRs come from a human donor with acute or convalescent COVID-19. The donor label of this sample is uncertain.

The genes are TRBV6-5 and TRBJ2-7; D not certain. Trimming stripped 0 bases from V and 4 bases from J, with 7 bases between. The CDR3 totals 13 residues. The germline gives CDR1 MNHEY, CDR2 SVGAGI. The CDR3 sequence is CASSYSPQYEQYF. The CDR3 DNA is TGTGCCAGCAGTTACTCGCCACAGTACGAGCAGTACTTC.

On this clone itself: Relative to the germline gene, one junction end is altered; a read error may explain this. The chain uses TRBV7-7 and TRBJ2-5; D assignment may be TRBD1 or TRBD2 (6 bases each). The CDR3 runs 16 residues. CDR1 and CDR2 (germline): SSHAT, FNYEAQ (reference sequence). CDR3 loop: CASSLGGRSTGETQYF. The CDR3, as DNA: TGTGCTAGCAGCTTAGGGGGGAGGTCAACGGGAGAGACCCAGTACTTC.

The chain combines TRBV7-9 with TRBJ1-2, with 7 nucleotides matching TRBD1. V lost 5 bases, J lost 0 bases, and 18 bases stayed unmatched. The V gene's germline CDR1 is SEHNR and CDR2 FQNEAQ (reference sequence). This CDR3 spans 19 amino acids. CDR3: CASSGRGAPGTAANYGYTF. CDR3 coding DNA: TGTGCCAGCAGCGGAAGGGGGGCCCCCGGGACAGCGGCTAACTATGGCTACACCTTC.

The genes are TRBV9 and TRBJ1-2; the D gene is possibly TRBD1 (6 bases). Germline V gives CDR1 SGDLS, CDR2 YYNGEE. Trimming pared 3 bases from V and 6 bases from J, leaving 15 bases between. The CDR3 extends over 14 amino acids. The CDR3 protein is CASSDGGRSNGYTF. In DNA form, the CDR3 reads TGTGCCAGCAGCGATGGGGGCCGGAGCAATGGCTACACCTTC.

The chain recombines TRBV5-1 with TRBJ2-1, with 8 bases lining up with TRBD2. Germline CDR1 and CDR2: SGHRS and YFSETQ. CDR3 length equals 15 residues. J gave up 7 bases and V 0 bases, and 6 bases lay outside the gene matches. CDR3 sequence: CASSLAPGGPNEQFF. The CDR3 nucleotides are TGCGCCAGCAGCTTGGCTCCGGGGGGGCCAAATGAGCAGTTCTTC.

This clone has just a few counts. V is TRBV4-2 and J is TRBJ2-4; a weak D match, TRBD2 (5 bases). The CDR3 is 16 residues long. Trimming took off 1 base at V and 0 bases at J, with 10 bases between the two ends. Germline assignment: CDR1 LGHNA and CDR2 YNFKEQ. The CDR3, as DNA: TGTGCCAGCAGCCAAGTTAACGCGGGAGCCAAAAACATTCAGTACTTC. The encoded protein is CASSQVNAGAKNIQYF.

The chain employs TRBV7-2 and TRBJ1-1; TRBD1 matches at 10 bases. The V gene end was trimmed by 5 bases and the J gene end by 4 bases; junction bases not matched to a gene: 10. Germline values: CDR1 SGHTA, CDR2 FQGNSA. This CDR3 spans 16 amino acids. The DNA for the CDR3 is TGTGCCAGCAGCACCGGGACAGGGGTGGGATCCACTGAAGCTTTCTTT. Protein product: CASSTGTGVGSTEAFF.

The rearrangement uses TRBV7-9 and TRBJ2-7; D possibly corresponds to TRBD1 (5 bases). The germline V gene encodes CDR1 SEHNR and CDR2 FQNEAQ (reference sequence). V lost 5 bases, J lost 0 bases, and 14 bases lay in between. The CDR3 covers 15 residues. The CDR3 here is CASSVIHRFSYEQYF. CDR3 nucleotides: TGTGCCAGCAGCGTGATACACAGGTTCTCCTACGAGCAGTACTTC.

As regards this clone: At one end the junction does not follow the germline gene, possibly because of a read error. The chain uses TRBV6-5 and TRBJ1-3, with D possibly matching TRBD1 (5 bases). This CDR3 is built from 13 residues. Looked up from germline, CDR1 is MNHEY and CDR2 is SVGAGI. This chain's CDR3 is CASSETGTSFIFF. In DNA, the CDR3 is TGTGCCAGCAGCGAGACCGGGACTTCTTTCATTTTTTTT.

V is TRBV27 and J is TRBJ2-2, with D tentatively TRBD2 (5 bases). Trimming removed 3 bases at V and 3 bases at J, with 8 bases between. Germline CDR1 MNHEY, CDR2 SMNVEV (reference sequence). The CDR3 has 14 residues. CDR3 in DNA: TGTGCCAGCAGTTTGCGAGGGTACACCGGGGAGCTGTTTTTT. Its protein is CASSLRGYTGELFF.

CDR3 amino acids: CASSSSGTSGAFTGELFF. The DNA of the CDR3 is TGTGCCAGCAGCAGTTCCGGGACTAGCGGGGCTTTCACCGGGGAGCTGTTTTTT. The chain joins TRBV6-2 or TRBV6-3 to TRBJ2-2; 13 bases fit TRBD2. Losses at the gene ends were 6 bases for V and 4 bases for J; bases not matched to a gene: 11. The CDR3 runs to 18 residues. Germline V lookup: CDR1 MNHEY, CDR2 SVGEGT.

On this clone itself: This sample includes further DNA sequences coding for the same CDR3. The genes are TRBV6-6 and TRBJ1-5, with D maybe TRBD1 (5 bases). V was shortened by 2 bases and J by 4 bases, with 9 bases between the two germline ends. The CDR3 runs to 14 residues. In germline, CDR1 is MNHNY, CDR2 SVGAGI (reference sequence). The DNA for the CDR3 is TGTGCCAGCAGTTACGGGGCAGGGAATCAGCCCCAGCATTTT. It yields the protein CASSYGAGNQPQHF.

CDR3 sequence: CSVEGQTYEQYF. The DNA of the CDR3 is TGCAGCGTTGAGGGACAGACCTACGAGCAGTACTTC. The chain carries TRBV29-1 and TRBJ2-7; TRBD1 matches 7 bases. CDR1 and CDR2 (germline): SQVTM, ANQGSEA. This CDR3 has 12 residues. J gave up 2 bases and V 3 bases, and 1 base lay outside the gene matches.

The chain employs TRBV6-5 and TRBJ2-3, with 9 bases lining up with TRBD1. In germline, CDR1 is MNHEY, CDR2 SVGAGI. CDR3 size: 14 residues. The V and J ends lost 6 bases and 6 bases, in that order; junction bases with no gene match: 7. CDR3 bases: TGTGCCAGCAGGGAGGGGACAGGGAAGGATACGCAGTATTTT. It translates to CASREGTGKDTQYF.

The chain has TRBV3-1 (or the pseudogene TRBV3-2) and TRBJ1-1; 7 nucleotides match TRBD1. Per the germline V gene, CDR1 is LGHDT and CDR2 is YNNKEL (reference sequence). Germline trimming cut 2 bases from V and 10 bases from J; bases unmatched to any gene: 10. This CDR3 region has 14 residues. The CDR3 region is CASSQRQGGSVAFF. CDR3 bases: TGTGCCAGCAGCCAAAGACAGGGCGGGTCGGTAGCTTTCTTT.

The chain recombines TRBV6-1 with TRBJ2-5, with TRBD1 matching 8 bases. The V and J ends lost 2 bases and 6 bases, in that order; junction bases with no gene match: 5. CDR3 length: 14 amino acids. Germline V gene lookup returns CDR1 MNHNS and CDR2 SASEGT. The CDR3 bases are TGTGCCAGCAGTGAAACGACAGGGGTAAAGACCCAGTACTTC. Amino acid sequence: CASSETTGVKTQYF.

CDR3 region: CASSLYLGGTSHGYTF. In DNA, the CDR3 is TGTGCCAGCAGCTTATACCTGGGGGGGACGTCGCATGGCTACACCTTC. The rearrangement links TRBV3-1 (or the pseudogene TRBV3-2) to TRBJ1-2; D perhaps matches TRBD1 (5 bases). The CDR3 length is 16 residues. Germline CDR1 reads LGHDT; CDR2 reads YNNKEL (reference sequence). Trimming cost V 5 bases and J 6 bases, with 22 bases left between them.

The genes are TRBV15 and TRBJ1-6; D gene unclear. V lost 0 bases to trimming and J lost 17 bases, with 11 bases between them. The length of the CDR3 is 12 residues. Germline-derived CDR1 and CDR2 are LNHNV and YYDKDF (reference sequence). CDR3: CATSREGREVHF. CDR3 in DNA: TGTGCCACCAGCAGAGAAGGACGGGAGGTCCACTTT.

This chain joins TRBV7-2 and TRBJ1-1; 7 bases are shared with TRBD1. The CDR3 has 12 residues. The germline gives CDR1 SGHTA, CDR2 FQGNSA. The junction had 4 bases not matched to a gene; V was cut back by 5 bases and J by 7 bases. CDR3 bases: TGTGCCAGCAGCGTCCGGGACAGTGAAGCTTTCTTT. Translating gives CASSVRDSEAFF.

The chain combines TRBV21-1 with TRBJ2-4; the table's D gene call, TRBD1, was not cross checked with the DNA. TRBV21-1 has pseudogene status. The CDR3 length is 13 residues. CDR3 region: CASRGTGRDIQYF. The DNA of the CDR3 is TGTGCCAGCCGAGGGACAGGGCGGGACATTCAGTACTTC.

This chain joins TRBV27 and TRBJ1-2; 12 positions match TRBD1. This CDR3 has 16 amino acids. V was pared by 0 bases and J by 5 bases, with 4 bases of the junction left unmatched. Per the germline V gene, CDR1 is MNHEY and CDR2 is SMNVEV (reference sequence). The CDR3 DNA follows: TGTGCCAGCAGTTTATCTCAGGGACAGGGGGCGTATGGCTACACCTTC. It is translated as CASSLSQGQGAYGYTF.